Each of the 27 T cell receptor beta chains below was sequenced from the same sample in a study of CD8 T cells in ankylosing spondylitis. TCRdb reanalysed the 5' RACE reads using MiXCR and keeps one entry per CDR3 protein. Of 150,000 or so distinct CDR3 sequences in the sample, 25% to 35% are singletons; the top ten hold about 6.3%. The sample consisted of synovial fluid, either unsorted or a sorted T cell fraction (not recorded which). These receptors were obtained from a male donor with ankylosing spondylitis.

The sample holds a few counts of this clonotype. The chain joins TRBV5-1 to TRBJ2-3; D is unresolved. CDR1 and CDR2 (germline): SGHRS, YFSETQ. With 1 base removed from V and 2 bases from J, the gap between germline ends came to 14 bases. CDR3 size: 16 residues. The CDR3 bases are TGCGCCAGCAGCTTGCAGTGGTCCGAACCCACAGATACGCAGTATTTT. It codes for CASSLQWSEPTDTQYF.

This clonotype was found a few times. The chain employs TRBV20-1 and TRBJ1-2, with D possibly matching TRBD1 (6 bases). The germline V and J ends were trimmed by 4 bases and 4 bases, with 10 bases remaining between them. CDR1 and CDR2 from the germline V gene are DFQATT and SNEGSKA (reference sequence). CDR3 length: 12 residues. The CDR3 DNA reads TGCAGTGCTATCGGGACAAGCTATGGCTACACCTTC. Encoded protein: CSAIGTSYGYTF.

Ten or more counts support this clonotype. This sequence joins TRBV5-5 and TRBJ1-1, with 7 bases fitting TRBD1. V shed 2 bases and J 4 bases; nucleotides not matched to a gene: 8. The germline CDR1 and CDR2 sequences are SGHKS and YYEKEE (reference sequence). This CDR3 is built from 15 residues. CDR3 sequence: CASSLLQGGGTEAFF. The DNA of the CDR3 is TGTGCCAGCAGCTTATTGCAGGGGGGTGGCACTGAAGCTTTCTTT.

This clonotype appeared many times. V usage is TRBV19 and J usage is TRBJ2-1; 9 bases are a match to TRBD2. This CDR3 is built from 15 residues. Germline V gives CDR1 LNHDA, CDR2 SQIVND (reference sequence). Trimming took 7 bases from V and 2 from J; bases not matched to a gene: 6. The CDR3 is CASKTSGRTYNEQFF. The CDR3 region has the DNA TGTGCCAGTAAGACCAGCGGGAGGACCTACAATGAGCAGTTCTTC.

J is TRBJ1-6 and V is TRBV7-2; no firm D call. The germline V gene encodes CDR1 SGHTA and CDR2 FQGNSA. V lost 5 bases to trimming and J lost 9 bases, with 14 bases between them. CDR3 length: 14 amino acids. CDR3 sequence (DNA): TGTGCCAGCAGCCCGGGAGGCGTGCGTTCACCCCTCCACTTT. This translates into CASSPGGVRSPLHF.

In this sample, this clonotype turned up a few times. CDR3 sequence reads: CASSFRPGPPADTQYF. The CDR3 DNA reads as TGTGCCAGCAGTTTTCGCCCGGGACCCCCAGCAGATACGCAGTATTTT. V usage is TRBV12-3 or TRBV12-4 and J usage is TRBJ2-3; either TRBD1 or TRBD2 may fit D (5 bases each). V was cut by 3 bases and J by 4 bases, with 17 bases left in between. The CDR3 totals 16 residues.

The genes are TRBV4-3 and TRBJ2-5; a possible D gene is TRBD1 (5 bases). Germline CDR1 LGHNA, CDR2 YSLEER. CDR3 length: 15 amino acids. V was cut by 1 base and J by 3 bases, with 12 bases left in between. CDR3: CASSQGTYAEETQYF. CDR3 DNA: TGCGCCAGCAGCCAAGGGACATATGCGGAAGAGACCCAGTACTTC.

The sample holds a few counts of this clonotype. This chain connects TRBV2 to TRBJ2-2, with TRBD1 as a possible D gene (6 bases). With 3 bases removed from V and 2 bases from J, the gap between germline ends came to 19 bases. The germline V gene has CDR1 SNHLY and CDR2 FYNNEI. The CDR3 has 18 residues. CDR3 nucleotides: TGTGCCAGCAGTGAGGGGTTCGGTCGAGGGGGTAACACCGGGGAGCTGTTTTTT. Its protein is CASSEGFGRGGNTGELFF.

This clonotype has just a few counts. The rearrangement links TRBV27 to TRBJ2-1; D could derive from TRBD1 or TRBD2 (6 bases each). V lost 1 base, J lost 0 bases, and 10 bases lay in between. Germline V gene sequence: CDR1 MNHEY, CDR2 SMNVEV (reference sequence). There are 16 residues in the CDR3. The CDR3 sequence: CASSLWGASSYNEQFF. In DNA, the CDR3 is TGTGCCAGCAGTTTATGGGGGGCTAGCTCCTACAATGAGCAGTTCTTC.

CDR3 nucleotides: TGCAGTGCTTTCCGTGTAGGTACAGGTCTTCAGTACTTC. Its translation is CSAFRVGTGLQYF. This chain uses TRBV20-1 with TRBJ2-7; a possible D gene is TRBD1 (5 bases). The CDR3 has 13 amino acids. The germline CDR1 and CDR2 sequences are DFQATT and SNEGSKA (reference sequence). Deletions cut 5 bases from V and 10 bases from J, with 21 bases between.

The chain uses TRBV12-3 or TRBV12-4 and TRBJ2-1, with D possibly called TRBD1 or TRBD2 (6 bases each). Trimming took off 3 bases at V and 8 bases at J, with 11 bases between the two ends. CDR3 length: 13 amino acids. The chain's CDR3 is CASSLGGHDEQFF. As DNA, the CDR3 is TGTGCCAGCAGTTTGGGGGGCCACGATGAGCAGTTCTTC.

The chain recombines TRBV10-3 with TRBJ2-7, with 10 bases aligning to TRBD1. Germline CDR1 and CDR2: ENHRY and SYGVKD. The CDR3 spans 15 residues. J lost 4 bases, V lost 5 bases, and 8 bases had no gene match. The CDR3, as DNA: TGTGCCATCAGTACTATGACAGGGGGCGGTTACGAGCAGTACTTC. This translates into CAISTMTGGGYEQYF.

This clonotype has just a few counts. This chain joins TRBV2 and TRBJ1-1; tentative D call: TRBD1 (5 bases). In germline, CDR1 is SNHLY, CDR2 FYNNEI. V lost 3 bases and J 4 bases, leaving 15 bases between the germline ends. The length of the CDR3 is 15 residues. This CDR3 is CASSDHRAGGTEAFF. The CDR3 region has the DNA TGTGCCAGCAGTGATCACCGGGCCGGGGGCACTGAAGCTTTCTTT.

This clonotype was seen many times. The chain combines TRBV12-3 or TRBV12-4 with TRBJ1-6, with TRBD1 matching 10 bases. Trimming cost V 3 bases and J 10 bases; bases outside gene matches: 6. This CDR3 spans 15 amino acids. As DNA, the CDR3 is TGTGCCAGCAGTTTCCGTCGGGACAGGGGATCACCCCTCCACTTT. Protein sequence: CASSFRRDRGSPLHF.

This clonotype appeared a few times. CDR3 sequence: CASSSWDVNSNQPQHF. In DNA form, the CDR3 reads TGTGCCAGCAGCTCGTGGGACGTTAATAGCAATCAGCCCCAGCATTTT. The chain employs TRBV7-2 and TRBJ1-5, with a possible D match to TRBD1 (5 bases). Germline V gene data show CDR1 as SGHTA and CDR2 as FQGNSA. This CDR3 region has 16 residues. V lost 4 bases, J lost 0 bases, and 13 bases lay in between.

As DNA, the CDR3 is TGTGCCAGCAGATCTACGGGACGAGGATATGGCTACACCTTC. Amino acid sequence: CASRSTGRGYGYTF. The chain carries TRBV12-3 or TRBV12-4 and TRBJ1-2, with a weak D call TRBD1 (5 bases). The CDR3 extends over 14 amino acids. Between the trimmed V and J ends, which lost 6 bases and 5 bases, there was a span of 16 bases.

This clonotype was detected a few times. The DNA of the CDR3 is TGTGCCAGCTCACACCCACTGCTAGCGGGGGGTCTGACAGATACGCAGTATTTT. Amino acid sequence: CASSHPLLAGGLTDTQYF. This sequence joins TRBV18 and TRBJ2-3; 11 nucleotides line up with TRBD2. Per germline, CDR1 KGHSH and CDR2 LQKENI. V lost 4 bases, J lost 3 bases, and 12 bases stayed unmatched. This CDR3 contains 18 residues.

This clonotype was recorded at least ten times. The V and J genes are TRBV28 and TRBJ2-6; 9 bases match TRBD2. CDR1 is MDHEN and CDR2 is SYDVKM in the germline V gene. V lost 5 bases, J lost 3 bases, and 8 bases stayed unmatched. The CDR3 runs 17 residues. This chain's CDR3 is CASSRGLADFGANVLTF. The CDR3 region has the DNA TGTGCCAGCAGTAGGGGACTAGCCGACTTTGGGGCCAACGTCCTGACTTTC.

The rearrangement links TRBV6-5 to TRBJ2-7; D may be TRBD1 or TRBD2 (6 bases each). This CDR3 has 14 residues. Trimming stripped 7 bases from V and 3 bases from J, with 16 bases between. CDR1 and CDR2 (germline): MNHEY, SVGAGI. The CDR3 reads CASKLGGRFYEQYF. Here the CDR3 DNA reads TGTGCCAGCAAGTTAGGGGGGAGGTTCTACGAGCAGTACTTC.

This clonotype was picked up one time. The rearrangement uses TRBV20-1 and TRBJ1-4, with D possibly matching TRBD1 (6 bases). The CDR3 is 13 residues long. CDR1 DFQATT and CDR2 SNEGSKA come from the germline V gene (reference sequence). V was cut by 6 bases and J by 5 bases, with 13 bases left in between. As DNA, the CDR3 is TGCAGTGCCAGACCCGGGGGCAATGAAAAACTGTTTTTT. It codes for CSARPGGNEKLFF.

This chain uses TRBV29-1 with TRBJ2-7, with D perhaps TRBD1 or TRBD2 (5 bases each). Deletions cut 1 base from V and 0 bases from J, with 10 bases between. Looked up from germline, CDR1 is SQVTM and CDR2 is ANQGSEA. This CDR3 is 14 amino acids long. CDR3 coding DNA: TGCAGCGTTGAAGTTCGGGACGGCTCCTACGAGCAGTACTTC. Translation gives CSVEVRDGSYEQYF.

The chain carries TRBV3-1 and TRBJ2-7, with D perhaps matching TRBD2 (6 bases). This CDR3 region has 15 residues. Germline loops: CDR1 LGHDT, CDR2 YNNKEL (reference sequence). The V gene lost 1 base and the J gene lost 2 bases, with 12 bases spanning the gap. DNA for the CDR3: TGTGCCAGCAGCCAAGGTCCGCGACTAGCCTACGAGCAGTACTTC. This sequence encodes CASSQGPRLAYEQYF.

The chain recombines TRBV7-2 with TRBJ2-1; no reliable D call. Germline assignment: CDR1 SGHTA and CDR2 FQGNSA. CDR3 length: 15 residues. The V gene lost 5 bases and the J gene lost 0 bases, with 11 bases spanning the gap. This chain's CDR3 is CASSIGSSSYNEQFF. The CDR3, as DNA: TGTGCCAGCAGCATAGGTTCCAGCTCCTACAATGAGCAGTTCTTC. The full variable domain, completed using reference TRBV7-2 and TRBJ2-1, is GAGVSQSPSNKVTEKGKDVELRCDPISGHTALYWYRQSLGQGLEFLIYFQGNSAPDKSGLPSDRFSAERTGGSVSTLTIQRTQQEDSAVYLCASSIGSSSYNEQFFGPGTRLTVL.

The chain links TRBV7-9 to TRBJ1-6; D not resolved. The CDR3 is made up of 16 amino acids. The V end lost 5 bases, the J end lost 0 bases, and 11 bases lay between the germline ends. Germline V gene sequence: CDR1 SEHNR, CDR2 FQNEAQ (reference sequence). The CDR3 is CASSRAFSSYNSPLHF. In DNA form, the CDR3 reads TGTGCCAGCAGCCGTGCTTTTAGCTCCTATAATTCACCCCTCCACTTT.

The CDR3 DNA reads TGCAGTGCTTCCATAAGAACTAGCGGGAGGGATGAGCAGTTCTTC. It translates to CSASIRTSGRDEQFF. The chain combines TRBV20-1 with TRBJ2-1, with 13 bases lining up with TRBD2. The junction had 9 bases not matched to a gene; V was cut back by 5 bases and J by 8 bases. CDR3 size: 15 residues. Germline CDR1 reads DFQATT; CDR2 reads SNEGSKA (reference sequence).

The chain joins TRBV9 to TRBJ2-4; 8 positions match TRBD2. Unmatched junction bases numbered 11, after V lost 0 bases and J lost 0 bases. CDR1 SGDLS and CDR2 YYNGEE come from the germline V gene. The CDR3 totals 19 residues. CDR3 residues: CASSVGVAGLKEAKNIQYF. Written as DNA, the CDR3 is TGTGCCAGCAGCGTAGGGGTAGCGGGGTTGAAGGAAGCCAAAAACATTCAGTACTTC.

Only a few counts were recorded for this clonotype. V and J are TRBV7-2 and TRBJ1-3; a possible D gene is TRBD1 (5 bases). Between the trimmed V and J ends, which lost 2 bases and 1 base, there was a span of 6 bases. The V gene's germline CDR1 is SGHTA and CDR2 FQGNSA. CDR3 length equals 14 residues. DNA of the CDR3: TGTGCCAGCAGCTTATCAGGGTCTGGAAACACCATATATTTT. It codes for CASSLSGSGNTIYF.